This TCR beta chain was sequenced during a study of beta chain features in type 1 diabetes. Study-level results: Type 1 diabetes patients had moderately but significantly shorter TCRB CDR3s in all four CD4+ subsets. At VDJ recombination sites, type 1 diabetes patients had fewer insertions and more deleted nucleotides. For patients, the naive, central memory and Treg TCRB repertoires appeared more alike than for healthy donors.

V lost 0 bases to trimming and J lost 13 bases, with 7 bases between them. The CDR3 totals 12 residues. CDR1 and CDR2 (germline): MGHRA, YSYEKL. TCRB transcripts that were expressed got sequenced, as all of the isolated RNA had been reverse transcribed. Profiled with immunoSEQ multiplex PCR; TCRdb holds only in-frame clones, not every one. The sample shows hundreds of thousands of clones, around 15% of them seen only once. As concerns this clone: As yet, its antigen is unknown.

The source is a man younger than 30 with type 1 diabetes. The gene calls are TRBV4-1 and TRBJ1-6; D ambiguous. Sequenced input: naive CD4+ T cells from blood. CDR3 residues: CASSQDSGPLHF. For the CDR3, the DNA is TGCGCCAGCAGCCAAGATAGCGGGCCCCTCCACTTT.